This T cell receptor (beta chain) was sequenced during a study of control samples from healthy donors and cancer patients (dated by TCRdb to 2018 to 2020). The CDR3 contains 14 residues, cysteine and phenylalanine counted. The read is trimmed to its CDR3 DNA, 42 bases read in frame from base 1. V is pruned by 6 bases and J by 7 bases, leaving 12 bases of the junction without a gene match. CDR1 and CDR2 are read off the germline V gene as SQVTM and ANQGSEA. Library preparation used the immunoSEQ multiplex PCR assay. Not all clones reach the TCRdb copy of this immuneACCESS table, which keeps in-frame sequences only. Checked studies attribute under half of the gap to unresolved V genes and leave the rest unexplained. The sample table contains some 130,000 clones; only one count was recorded for about 94% of them. Approximately 4% of the sample goes to the ten largest clones. Turning to this clone: There is no known antigen for this receptor. There are no base qualities to consult, and no much larger clone falls within one base.

This clonotype originated in a man aged 25 to 45 in good health. The sequencing input was blood. The V and J genes are TRBV29-1 and TRBJ2-1; TRBD1 lines up with 7 middle nucleotides. The CDR3 reads as follows: CSVVSRQGRNEQFF. Read as DNA, the sequence is TGCAGCGTCGTAAGCCGACAGGGACGAAATGAGCAGTTCTTC.